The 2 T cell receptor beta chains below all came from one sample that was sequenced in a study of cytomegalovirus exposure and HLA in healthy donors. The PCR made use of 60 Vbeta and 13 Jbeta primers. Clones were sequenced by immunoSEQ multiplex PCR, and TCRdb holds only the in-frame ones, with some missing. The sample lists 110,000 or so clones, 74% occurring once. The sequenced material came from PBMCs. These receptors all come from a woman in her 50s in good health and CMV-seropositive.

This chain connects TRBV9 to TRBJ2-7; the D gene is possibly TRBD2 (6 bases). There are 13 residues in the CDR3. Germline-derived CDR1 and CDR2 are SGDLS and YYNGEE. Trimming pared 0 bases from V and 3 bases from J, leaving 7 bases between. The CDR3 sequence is CASSVVGGYEQYF. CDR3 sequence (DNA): TGTGCCAGCAGCGTAGTGGGGGGCTACGAGCAGTACTTC.

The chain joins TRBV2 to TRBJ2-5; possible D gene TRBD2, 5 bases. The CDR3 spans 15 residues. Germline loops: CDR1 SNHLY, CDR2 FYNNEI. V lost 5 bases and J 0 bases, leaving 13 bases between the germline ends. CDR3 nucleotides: TGTGCCAGCAGTCCACGAAGCGGAAACCAAGAGACCCAGTACTTC. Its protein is CASSPRSGNQETQYF.